What follows describes a single T cell receptor (beta chain). Its antigen is not identified. The source of the sample is a study of cytomegalovirus exposure and HLA in healthy donors. Study outcomes and limitations: Several of the most significant clusters were apparently associated with common viral pathogens in a later analysis. TRBV6-2, TRBV6-3 and some other V segments were unresolvable in 87-base-pair reads. Across all donors, roughly uniform sequencing depth was an assumption of the presence/absence analyses.

With 6 bases removed from V and 0 bases from J, the gap between germline ends came to 12 bases. Germline assignment: CDR1 MDHEN and CDR2 SYDVKM. The CDR3 extends over 15 amino acids. In the PCR, 60 Vbeta and 13 Jbeta primers were used. Per the study methods: In a later analysis, of around 80 million unique beta chains, roughly 9.9 million appeared in at least two donors. Profiled with immunoSEQ multiplex PCR; TCRdb holds only in-frame clones, not every one. V, J and clone size are taken as reported in that table, and D and trimming were inferred from the DNA itself. This sample has roughly 160,000 clones, with 60% to 80% found just once.

This receptor was obtained from a middle-aged man in good health and CMV-seropositive. The rearrangement links TRBV28 to TRBJ1-5; perhaps TRBD1 as D (6 bases). Sequencing used PBMCs. The CDR3 sequence is CASSTYRDSNQPQHF. In DNA form, the CDR3 reads TGTGCCAGCAGCACTTACAGGGATAGCAATCAGCCCCAGCATTTT. Based on the CDR3 plus reference TRBV28 and TRBJ1-5, the full variable domain is DVKVTQSSRYLVKRTGEKVFLECVQDMDHENMFWYRQDPGLGLRLIYFSYDVKMKEKGDIPEGYSVSREKKERFSLILESASTNQTSMYLCASSTYRDSNQPQHFGDGTRLSIL.